One sample yielded the 13 T cell receptor beta chains listed below, sequenced in a study of blood T cell repertoires in COVID-19. Produced via immunoSEQ multiplex PCR; TCRdb's table is partial and in-frame only. This table holds 250,000 to 350,000 clones, approximately 83% found once. The sequenced material came from peripheral blood. The receptors here all came from a person between 70 and 80 years old with COVID-19, enrolled during active disease.

This clone was seen a few times. The CDR3 coding sequence is TGCGCCAGCGCCCTTGTGAGGGCCGGGGAGCTGTTTTTT. It specifies CASALVRAGELFF. The chain employs TRBV4-1 and TRBJ2-2; D may be TRBD2 (5 bases). CDR1 and CDR2 from the germline V gene are MGHRA and YSYEKL. CDR3 length equals 13 residues. Trimming stripped 8 bases from V and 6 bases from J, with 13 bases between.

The chain combines TRBV3-1 (or the pseudogene TRBV3-2) with TRBJ2-7; TRBD2 aligns across 14 bases. There are 15 residues in the CDR3. V shed 3 bases and J 10 bases; nucleotides not matched to a gene: 8. Looked up from germline, CDR1 is LGHDT and CDR2 is YNNKEL (reference sequence). The CDR3 is CASSQGLAGEGGQYF. The CDR3 region has the DNA TGTGCCAGCAGCCAGGGACTAGCGGGAGAGGGGGGTCAGTACTTC.

The chain has TRBV11-3 and TRBJ1-6, with 7 bases identical to TRBD1. Germline values: CDR1 SGHNT, CDR2 YENEEA. The length of the CDR3 is 15 residues. With V trimmed by 2 bases and J by 8 bases, 6 bases remained unmatched. Here the CDR3 DNA reads TGTGCCAGCAGCTTATCAGGGGGAACCGATTCACCCCTCCACTTT. It specifies CASSLSGGTDSPLHF.

V gene TRBV6-5 combines with J gene TRBJ2-7; TRBD1 matches 9 bases. CDR1 and CDR2 from the germline V gene are MNHEY and SVGAGI. V was clipped by 6 bases and J by 6 bases; unmatched bases: 3. This CDR3 has 12 residues. DNA of the CDR3: TGTGCCAGCAGACGACAGGGGGGCGAGCAGTACTTC. Protein: CASRRQGGEQYF.

The gene calls are TRBV28 and TRBJ1-1; D is unclear. V was shortened by 8 bases and J by 0 bases, with 10 bases between the two germline ends. Germline-derived CDR1 and CDR2 are MDHEN and SYDVKM. This CDR3 comprises 13 residues. Here the CDR3 DNA reads TGTGCCAGCCAGAAAATCATGAACACTGAAGCTTTCTTT. Translated: CASQKIMNTEAFF.

This chain connects TRBV21-1 to TRBJ2-6; whether TRBD2, the table's D call, matches the DNA was not checked. TRBV21-1 is tagged as a pseudogene. This CDR3 is built from 16 residues. CDR3 sequence: CASSENGCSGANVLTF. CDR3 nucleotides: TGTGCCAGCAGCGAAAACGGGTGCTCTGGGGCCAACGTCCTGACTTTC.

This sequence joins TRBV5-6 and TRBJ2-3; TRBD2 matches at 9 bases. This CDR3 contains 15 residues. CDR1 and CDR2 from the germline V gene are SGHDT and YYEEEE. Trimming cost V 3 bases and J 4 bases; bases outside gene matches: 6. CDR3 nucleotides: TGTGCCAGCAGCTGGCCAGCGGGAGGCCCAGATACGCAGTATTTT. Its translation is CASSWPAGGPDTQYF.

This clone occurred a few times. The rearrangement uses TRBV20-1 and TRBJ2-7, with no clear D. The CDR3 covers 13 residues. Germline V lookup: CDR1 DFQATT, CDR2 SNEGSKA (reference sequence). V gave up 3 bases and J gave up 3 bases, with 12 bases separating them. CDR3 amino acids: CSASLPNYYEQYF. The CDR3 DNA follows: TGCAGTGCTAGTTTGCCAAACTACTACGAGCAGTACTTC.

The chain employs TRBV11-3 and TRBJ1-1, with 8 bases that match TRBD1. The germline gives CDR1 SGHNT, CDR2 YENEEA. V dropped 5 bases and J dropped 1; count of bases not matched to a gene: 12. The CDR3 is made up of 17 amino acids. CDR3 protein: CASSPGNGQGGNTEAFF. The CDR3 nucleotides read TGTGCCAGCAGCCCGGGTAATGGACAGGGAGGGAACACTGAAGCTTTCTTT.

This chain joins TRBV28 and TRBJ2-7, with 13 nucleotides matching TRBD2. The CDR3 spans 15 residues. CDR1 and CDR2 (germline): MDHEN, SYDVKM. V dropped 7 bases and J dropped 4; count of bases not matched to a gene: 7. DNA of the CDR3: TGTGCCAGCACGACGGGACTAGCGGGATATTACGAGCAGTACTTC. Amino acids: CASTTGLAGYYEQYF.

This clone came up once. The chain recombines TRBV14 with TRBJ1-3; D not resolved. This CDR3 has 14 residues. Germline values: CDR1 SGHDN, CDR2 FVKESK. V gave up 4 bases and J gave up 0 bases, with 7 bases separating them. This CDR3 is CASSPSSSGNTIYF. In DNA, the CDR3 is TGTGCCAGCAGCCCTAGTAGCTCTGGAAACACCATATATTTT. The whole variable domain, remainder taken from reference TRBV14 and TRBJ1-3, is EAGVTQFPSHSVIEKGQTVTLRCDPISGHDNLYWYRRVMGKEIKFLLHFVKESKQDESGMPNNRFLAERTGGTYSTLKVQPAELEDSGVYFCASSPSSSGNTIYFGEGSWLTVV.

The CDR3 protein is CASSLFGTEPNYGYTF. DNA of the CDR3: TGTGCCAGCAGCTTGTTCGGAACAGAACCAAACTATGGCTACACCTTC. The J gene is TRBJ1-2, the V gene TRBV5-6; D is unresolved. Germline V lookup: CDR1 SGHDT, CDR2 YYEEEE. There are 16 residues in the CDR3. Trimming shortened V by 1 base and J by 2 bases, and 15 bases separated the two germline ends.

The count of this clone is one. The chain couples TRBV5-6 to TRBJ1-1; 7 bases are a match to TRBD1. In germline, CDR1 is SGHDT, CDR2 YYEEEE. V gave up 2 bases and J gave up 2 bases; unmatched junction bases: 12. This CDR3 comprises 17 residues. The CDR3 DNA reads TGTGCCAGCAGCTTATTACGGGACAGAAACATAAACACTGAAGCTTTCTTT. This encodes CASSLLRDRNINTEAFF.